The source of this T cell receptor beta chain is a study of identifying expanded T cells in peripheral blood. Healthy donors had no documented immune events, such as infections, while sampled. This CDR3 is 16 amino acids long. Germline V lookup: CDR1 SGHRS, CDR2 YFSETQ. The ends lost 4 bases at V and 5 bases at J; junction bases unmatched: 13. Here immunoSEQ multiplex PCR was the method, and the copy in TCRdb shows in-frame clones only, minus some. Of about 91,000 clones in the sample, 88% were seen once. Whole-study findings and limits: Clone count variance between roughly 2-week samples rose with total template count. About 1.2 clones differed between technical replicates, versus approximately 16 and 19 over time.

This clone was counted a single time. The antigen is not known. This chain connects TRBV5-1 to TRBJ2-5, with TRBD2 identical over 8 bases. The sequenced sample was blood. The source is a person aged 18-69 years in good health. The CDR3 bases are TGCGCCAGCAGCCCCGAGGGTAGCGGGATTTCTGAGACCCAGTACTTC. It specifies CASSPEGSGISETQYF.